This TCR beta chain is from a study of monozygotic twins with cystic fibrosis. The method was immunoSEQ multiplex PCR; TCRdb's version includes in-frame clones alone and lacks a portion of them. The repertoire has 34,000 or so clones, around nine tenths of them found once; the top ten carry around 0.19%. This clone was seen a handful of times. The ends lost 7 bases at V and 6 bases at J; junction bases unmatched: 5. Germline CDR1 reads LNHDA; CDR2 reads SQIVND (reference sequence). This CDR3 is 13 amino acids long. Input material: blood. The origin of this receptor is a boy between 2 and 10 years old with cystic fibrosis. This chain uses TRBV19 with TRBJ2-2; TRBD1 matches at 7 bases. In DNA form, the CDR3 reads TGTGCCAGTAAGCCTCAGGGGGCCGGGGAGCTGTTTTTT. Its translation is CASKPQGAGELFF.